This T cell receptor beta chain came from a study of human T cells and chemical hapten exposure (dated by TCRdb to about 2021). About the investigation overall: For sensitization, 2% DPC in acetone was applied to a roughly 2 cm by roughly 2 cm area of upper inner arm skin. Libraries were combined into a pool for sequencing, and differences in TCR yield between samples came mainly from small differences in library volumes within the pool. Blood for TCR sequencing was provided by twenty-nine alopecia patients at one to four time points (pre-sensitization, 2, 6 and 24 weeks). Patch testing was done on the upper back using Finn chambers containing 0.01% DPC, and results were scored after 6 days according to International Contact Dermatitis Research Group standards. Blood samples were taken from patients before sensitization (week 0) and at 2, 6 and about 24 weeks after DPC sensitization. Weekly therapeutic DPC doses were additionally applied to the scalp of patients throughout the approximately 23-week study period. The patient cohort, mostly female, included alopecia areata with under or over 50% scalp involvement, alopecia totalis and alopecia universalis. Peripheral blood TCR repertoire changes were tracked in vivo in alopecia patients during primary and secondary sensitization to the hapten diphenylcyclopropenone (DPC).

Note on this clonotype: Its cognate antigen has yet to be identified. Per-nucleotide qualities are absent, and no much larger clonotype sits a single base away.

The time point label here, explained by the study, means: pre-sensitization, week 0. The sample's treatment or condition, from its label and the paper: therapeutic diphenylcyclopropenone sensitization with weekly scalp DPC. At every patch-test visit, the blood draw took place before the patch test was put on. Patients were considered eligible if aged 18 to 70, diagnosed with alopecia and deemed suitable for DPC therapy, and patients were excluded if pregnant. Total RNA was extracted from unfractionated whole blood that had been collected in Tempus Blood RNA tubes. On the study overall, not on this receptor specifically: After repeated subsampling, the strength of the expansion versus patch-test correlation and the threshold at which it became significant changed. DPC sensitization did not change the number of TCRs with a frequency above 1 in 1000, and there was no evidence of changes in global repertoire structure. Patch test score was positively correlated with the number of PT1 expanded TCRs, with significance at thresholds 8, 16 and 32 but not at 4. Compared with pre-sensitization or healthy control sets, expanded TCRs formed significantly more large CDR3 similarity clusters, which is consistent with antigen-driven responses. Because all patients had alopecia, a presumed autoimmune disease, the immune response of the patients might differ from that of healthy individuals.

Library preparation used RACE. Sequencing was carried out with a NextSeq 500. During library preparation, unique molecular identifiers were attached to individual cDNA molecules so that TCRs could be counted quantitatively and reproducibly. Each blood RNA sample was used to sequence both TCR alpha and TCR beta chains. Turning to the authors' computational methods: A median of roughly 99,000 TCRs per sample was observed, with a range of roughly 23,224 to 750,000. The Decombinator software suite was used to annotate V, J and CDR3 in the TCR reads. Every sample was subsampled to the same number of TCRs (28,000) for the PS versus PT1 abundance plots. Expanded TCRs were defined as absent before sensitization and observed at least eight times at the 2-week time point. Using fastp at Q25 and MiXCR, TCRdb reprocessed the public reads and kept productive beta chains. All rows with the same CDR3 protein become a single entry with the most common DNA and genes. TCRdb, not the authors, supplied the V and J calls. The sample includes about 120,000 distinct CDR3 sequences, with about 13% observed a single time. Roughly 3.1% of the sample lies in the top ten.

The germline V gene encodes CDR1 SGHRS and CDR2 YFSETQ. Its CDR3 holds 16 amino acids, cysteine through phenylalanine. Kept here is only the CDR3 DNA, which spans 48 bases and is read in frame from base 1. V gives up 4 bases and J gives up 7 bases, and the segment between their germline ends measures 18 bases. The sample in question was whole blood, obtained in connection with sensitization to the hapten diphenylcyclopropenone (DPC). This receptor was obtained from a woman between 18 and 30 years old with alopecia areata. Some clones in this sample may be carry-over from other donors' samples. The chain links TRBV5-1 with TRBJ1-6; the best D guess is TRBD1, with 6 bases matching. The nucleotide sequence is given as TGCGCCAGCAGCCCAGAGGGACACGGAGGGAATTCACCCCTCCACTTT. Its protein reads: CASSPEGHGGNSPLHF.